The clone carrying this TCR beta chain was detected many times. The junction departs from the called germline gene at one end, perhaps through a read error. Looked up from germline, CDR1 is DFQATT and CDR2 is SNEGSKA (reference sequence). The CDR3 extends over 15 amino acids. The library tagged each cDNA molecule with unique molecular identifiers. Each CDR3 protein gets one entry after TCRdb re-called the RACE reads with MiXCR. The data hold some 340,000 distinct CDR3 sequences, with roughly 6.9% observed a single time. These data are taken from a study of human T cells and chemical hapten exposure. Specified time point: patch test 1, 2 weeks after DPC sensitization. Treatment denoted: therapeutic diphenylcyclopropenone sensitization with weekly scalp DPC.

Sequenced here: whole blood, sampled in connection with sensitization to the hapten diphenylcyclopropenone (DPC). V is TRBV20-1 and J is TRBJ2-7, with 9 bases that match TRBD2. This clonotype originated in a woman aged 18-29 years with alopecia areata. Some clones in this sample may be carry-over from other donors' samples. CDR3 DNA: TGCAGTGCTAGAGATCTTAGCGGGGGCGGCCCATTAAAGGTATTC. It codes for CSARDLSGGGPLKVF.